What follows is one T cell receptor beta chain and its context. The data derive from a study of cytomegalovirus exposure and HLA in healthy donors. Healthy bone marrow donors supplied every sample. PCR used 60 Vbeta primers and 13 Jbeta primers. Assay: immunoSEQ multiplex PCR; the TCRdb copy retains only in-frame clones and omits some. The sample has under 100,000 clones, approximately 79% seen once; the top ten hold around an eighth. The CDR3 is 14 residues long. Between the trimmed V and J ends, which lost 3 bases and 5 bases, there was a span of 13 bases. The germline gives CDR1 MNHNS, CDR2 SASEGT. The chain combines TRBV6-1 with TRBJ1-1, with D uncertain. Sequencing was done on a sample of PBMCs. The TCR originated in a human donor in good health. DNA of the CDR3: TGTGCCAGCAGTGATTCCCACTCGCGGACTGAAGCTTTCTTT. Protein: CASSDSHSRTEAFF.